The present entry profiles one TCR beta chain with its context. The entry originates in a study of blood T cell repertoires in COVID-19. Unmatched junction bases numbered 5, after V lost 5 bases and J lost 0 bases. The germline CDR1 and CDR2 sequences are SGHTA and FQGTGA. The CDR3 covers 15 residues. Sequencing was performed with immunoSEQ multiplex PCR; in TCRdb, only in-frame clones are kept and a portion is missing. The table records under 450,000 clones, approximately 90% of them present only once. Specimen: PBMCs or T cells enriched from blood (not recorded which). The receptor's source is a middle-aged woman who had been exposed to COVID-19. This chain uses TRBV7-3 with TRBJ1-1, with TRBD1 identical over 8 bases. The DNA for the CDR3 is TGTGCCAGCAGCCCGCGGACAGGGCTGAACACTGAAGCTTTCTTT. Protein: CASSPRTGLNTEAFF.